This T cell receptor beta chain is drawn from a study of early T cells in non-severe SARS-CoV-2 infection (dated by TCRdb to the early 2020s). Looking at the study overall: Because TCR sequencing was done on bulk RNA from unsorted whole blood, the alpha and beta chains could not be paired.

This clonotype has at least ten counts. Its specific antigen is unknown. No clone much larger than this one lies a single base away; base qualities are absent. This was a case-control study nested in a cohort of healthcare workers in London, UK, who had nasopharyngeal swab PCR tests and blood samples taken every week. Healthcare workers were recruited between 23 and 31 March 2020, during the week of the UK lockdown, and were followed weekly for up to roughly 15 weeks. Library generation was performed with 5' RACE. Sequencing was carried out with a NextSeq 500. To correct for sequencing error and PCR bias, the TCR library protocol tagged individual cDNA molecules with unique molecular identifiers. TCR alpha and beta chains were both sequenced, and the abundances of alpha and beta sequences in each sample were closely correlated with each other. The authors' analysis ran thus. Decombinator V4 was used to annotate the V gene, J gene and CDR3 of the TCR sequences. Expanded TCRs were defined as changing significantly between any two time points under a Poisson model with p below 0.0001. Abundances of TCRs were expressed as counts per million after normalisation to the total number of TCRs sequenced in each sample. TRAV1-2 paired with TRAJ12, TRAJ20 or TRAJ33 defined MAIT TCRs, while TRAV10 paired with TRAJ18 defined iNKT TCRs. VDJdb, accessed 1 November 2021, was searched for CMV, EBV and SARS-CoV-2 annotated TCRs, excluding TCRs annotated for multiple antigens. The raw public reads went through TCRdb reprocessing: fastp at Q25, MiXCR clone calling, in-frame beta chains kept. Each entry is one CDR3 protein sequence, shown with its most common DNA and genes. These V and J calls are TCRdb output, not the study's own analysis. Present in this sample are 30,000 to 40,000 distinct CDR3 sequences, approximately 7.1% of which were seen just once. Together, the top ten hold about 13% of the sample.

What the study reported, not specific to this receptor: Matching against VDJdb was skewed toward anti-spike CD8 responses, likely underestimated virus-specific expansions, and missed private and CD4 specificities.

V loses 7 bases of germline sequence and J loses 0 bases, and the interval between the two ends is 12 bases. The germline V gene provides CDR1 SQVTM and CDR2 ANQGSEA. Counted from cysteine to phenylalanine, this CDR3 has 13 amino acids. Only CDR3 DNA is held: 39 bases, read in frame from base 1. Sequenced material: whole blood, taken at baseline. This chain joins TRBV29-1 to TRBJ1-1, with the D gene call left open. This clonotype was sampled from an adult who was a healthcare worker with PCR-confirmed SARS-CoV-2 infection or an uninfected control (not recorded which). The CDR3 region: CSGERGLNTEAFF. Here is the DNA: TGCAGCGGAGAACGAGGCTTGAACACTGAAGCTTTCTTT.